The 8 T cell receptor beta chains below were found in one sample sequenced in a study of shared clonotypes between healthy human individuals. Generated by immunoSEQ multiplex PCR, the TCRdb table keeps only in-frame clones and is missing some. The sample comprises roughly 2.2 million clones, 92% of which are singletons, and 0.37% rests with the top ten. Sample: naive CD4+ T cells from PBMCs. Sample subset: CD45RA+ positively selected. These receptor sequences come from a young man in good health. Some clones in this sample may be carry-over from other donors' samples.

Comments on this clone: This CDR3 is also generated by other DNA sequences in the sample. The chain has TRBV5-1 and TRBJ2-5, with a weak D call TRBD2 (6 bases). The germline V gene has CDR1 SGHRS and CDR2 YFSETQ. The CDR3 totals 15 residues. V lost 3 bases and J 4 bases, leaving 16 bases between the germline ends. This CDR3 reads CASSSGTGVGETQYF. CDR3 nucleotide sequence: TGCGCCAGCAGCTCGGGAACGGGAGTGGGAGAGACCCAGTACTTC.

The V call is TRBV10-3, the J call TRBJ2-6; D might be TRBD1 (6 bases). Germline V gene data show CDR1 as ENHRY and CDR2 as SYGVKD. This CDR3 region has 17 residues. The V end lost 6 bases, the J end lost 0 bases, and 15 bases lay between the germline ends. The CDR3 is CAISDGTLSSGANVLTF. DNA for the CDR3: TGTGCCATCAGCGACGGGACACTAAGCTCTGGGGCCAACGTCCTGACTTTC.

The chain joins TRBV9 to TRBJ1-2; D is undetermined. Trimming took 0 bases from V and 0 from J, leaving 9 bases between them. The CDR3 length is 15 residues. CDR1 SGDLS and CDR2 YYNGEE come from the germline V gene. CDR3 region: CASSVGLSSNYGYTF. CDR3 DNA sequence: TGTGCCAGCAGCGTAGGTCTGAGCTCTAACTATGGCTACACCTTC.

V usage is TRBV6-5 and J usage is TRBJ1-4; D might be TRBD1 (5 bases). V was trimmed by 5 bases and J by 8 bases, leaving 18 bases between them. Germline V CDR1 and CDR2: MNHEY, SVGAGI. The CDR3 extends over 15 amino acids. The DNA for the CDR3 is TGTGCCAGCAGTGCTCTCGGAGGGGCGGGGGAAAAACTGTTTTTT. Protein sequence: CASSALGGAGEKLFF.

The chain couples TRBV5-1 to TRBJ2-1; a possible D gene is TRBD1 (6 bases). There are 15 residues in the CDR3. Germline CDR1 is SGHRS and CDR2 is YFSETQ. V lost 1 base to trimming and J lost 4 bases, with 12 bases between them. The CDR3 sequence is CASSLSLTGYNEQFF. For the CDR3, the DNA is TGCGCCAGCAGCTTGTCACTAACAGGGTACAATGAGCAGTTCTTC.

This clone was counted once. The sample holds other DNA sequences that translate to the same CDR3. This chain links TRBV11-3 with TRBJ2-2, with D possibly TRBD1 on 5 matching bases. Germline V gene sequence: CDR1 SGHNT, CDR2 YENEEA. Trimming left V 3 bases short and J 0 bases short, with 8 bases between. The CDR3 runs to 15 residues. The CDR3 DNA reads as TGTGCCAGCAGCTTTTCAGGGACGAACACCGGGGAGCTGTTTTTT. Translated, it gives CASSFSGTNTGELFF.

The V call is TRBV5-4, the J call TRBJ2-5; no definite D call. The CDR3 has 12 residues. Trimming shortened V by 2 bases and J by 1 base, and 3 bases separated the two germline ends. The germline V gene encodes CDR1 SGHNT and CDR2 YYREEE (reference sequence). CDR3 residues: CASSFGQETQYF. The CDR3 DNA reads as TGTGCCAGCAGCTTTGGCCAAGAGACCCAGTACTTC.

V usage is TRBV11-1 and J usage is TRBJ2-5; 13 nucleotides agree with TRBD2. The germline V gene encodes CDR1 SGHAT and CDR2 FQDESV (reference sequence). J gave up 1 base and V 5 bases, and 1 base lay outside the gene matches. CDR3 length: 15 amino acids. The CDR3 nucleotides are TGTGCCAGCAGCCGACTAGCGGGGGGCCAAGAGACCCAGTACTTC. It specifies CASSRLAGGQETQYF.